The 15 T cell receptor beta chains below all came from one sample that was sequenced in a study of cytotoxic CD8 clonotypes in ibrutinib-treated CLL. Produced via immunoSEQ multiplex PCR; TCRdb's table is partial and in-frame only. Of roughly 23,000 clones listed, just under 80% are singletons. The source was PBMCs, collected before ibrutinib treatment. The receptors derive from a human donor with chronic lymphocytic leukemia.

The V and J genes are TRBV5-4 and TRBJ2-3; D is possibly TRBD1 or TRBD2 (6 bases each). Germline CDR1 reads SGHNT; CDR2 reads YYREEE (reference sequence). This CDR3 contains 13 residues. Between the trimmed V and J ends, which lost 2 bases and 3 bases, there was a span of 7 bases. The CDR3 DNA reads TGTGCCAGCAGCTTAGGGGGGACAGATACGCAGTATTTT. It codes for CASSLGGTDTQYF.

This chain links TRBV7-2 with TRBJ2-7, with 9 nucleotides matching TRBD2. CDR1 is SGHTA and CDR2 is FQGNSA in the germline V gene. This CDR3 comprises 16 residues. The V and J ends lost 5 bases and 0 bases, in that order; junction bases with no gene match: 8. The CDR3 loop reads CASSRGGGQFSYEQYF. The CDR3 DNA reads TGTGCCAGCAGCCGCGGGGGGGGACAGTTCTCCTACGAGCAGTACTTC.

The rearrangement uses TRBV10-2 and TRBJ2-1, with 8 positions matching TRBD1. Germline trimming cut 8 bases from V and 4 bases from J; bases unmatched to any gene: 1. This CDR3 spans 12 amino acids. Per the germline V gene, CDR1 is WSHSY and CDR2 is SAAADI. The DNA for the CDR3 is TGCGCCAGCCGACAGGGGTACAATGAGCAGTTCTTC. Its protein is CASRQGYNEQFF.

This clone was counted a single time. CDR3 residues: CASTSGGGASYGYTF. For the CDR3, the DNA is TGTGCCAGTACCTCCGGCGGGGGCGCTTCCTATGGCTACACCTTC. This rearrangement joins TRBV19 to TRBJ1-2; D possibly corresponds to TRBD1 (6 bases). The CDR3 has 15 amino acids. V lost 7 bases and J lost 4, with 19 bases in between. Germline V gene lookup returns CDR1 LNHDA and CDR2 SQIVND (reference sequence).

The gene calls are TRBV13 and TRBJ2-3; 8 bases match TRBD2. The CDR3 is 17 amino acids. The V and J ends lost 0 bases and 5 bases, in that order; junction bases with no gene match: 10. Germline CDR1 and CDR2: PRHDT and FYEKMQ (reference sequence). CDR3 protein: CASSLGGVAGFVDTQYF. Here the CDR3 DNA reads TGTGCCAGCAGCTTAGGAGGGGTAGCGGGATTTGTAGATACGCAGTATTTT.

This sequence joins TRBV18 and TRBJ2-1, with TRBD1 identical over 9 bases. V shed 2 bases, J shed 8 bases, and the junction held 7 bases outside the gene matches. CDR3 length: 15 residues. Germline CDR1 is KGHSH and CDR2 is LQKENI. CDR3 protein: CASSPDRGESHEQFF. Here the CDR3 DNA reads TGTGCCAGCTCACCAGACAGGGGGGAGAGCCATGAGCAGTTCTTC.

The rearrangement links TRBV4-2 to TRBJ2-1, with 9 bases matching TRBD2. Germline V gene data show CDR1 as LGHNA and CDR2 as YNFKEQ. After removal of 0 bases from V and 7 bases from J, the junction contained 10 bases not matched to a gene. This CDR3 spans 17 amino acids. This CDR3 reads CASSQDLGLAGRNEQFF. CDR3 nucleotide sequence: TGTGCCAGCAGCCAAGATCTAGGGCTAGCGGGAAGGAATGAGCAGTTCTTC.

The chain links TRBV5-5 to TRBJ2-2; 8 bases agree with TRBD1. The CDR3 is made up of 15 amino acids. Losses at the gene ends were 4 bases for V and 3 bases for J; bases not matched to a gene: 5. CDR1 SGHKS and CDR2 YYEKEE come from the germline V gene (reference sequence). The DNA of the CDR3 is TGTGCCAGCAGCCGGGACAGGTTGGACACCGGGGAGCTGTTTTTT. Translating it yields CASSRDRLDTGELFF.

The V and J genes are TRBV15 and TRBJ2-5; 7 bases are a match to TRBD1. Germline V gives CDR1 LNHNV, CDR2 YYDKDF (reference sequence). Trimming removed 0 bases from V and 9 bases from J; junction bases left unmatched: 13. CDR3 length equals 16 residues. The CDR3: CATSRDQWGQPSAQYF. Here the CDR3 DNA reads TGTGCCACCAGCAGAGATCAGTGGGGACAGCCTTCAGCCCAGTACTTC.

The chain employs TRBV10-3 and TRBJ2-5, with 13 nucleotides matching TRBD2. CDR3 length: 16 residues. CDR1 and CDR2 from the germline V gene are ENHRY and SYGVKD. The J segment lost 5 bases and the V segment lost 0 bases, leaving 3 bases of the junction unmatched. This CDR3 reads CAISESLAGGKETQYF. The DNA for the CDR3 is TGTGCCATCAGTGAGTCACTAGCGGGAGGGAAGGAGACCCAGTACTTC.

This clone came up a few times. The rearrangement uses TRBV2 and TRBJ1-2; TRBD1 is a possible D gene (5 bases). The germline gives CDR1 SNHLY, CDR2 FYNNEI. Trimming removed 4 bases from V and 3 bases from J, with 6 bases in between. This CDR3 is built from 12 residues. CDR3 sequence reads: CASSGGDYGYTF. The CDR3 nucleotides are TGTGCCAGCAGTGGGGGGGACTATGGCTACACCTTC.

V and J are TRBV5-8 and TRBJ1-3; 8 bases are shared with TRBD1. V shed 4 bases, J shed 6 bases, and the junction held 9 bases outside the gene matches. The germline gives CDR1 SGHTS, CDR2 YDEGEE. CDR3 length: 15 residues. CDR3 nucleotide sequence: TGTGCCAGCAGCCGGGAAGACAGGGGACAAAACACCATATATTTT. Translation: CASSREDRGQNTIYF.

The CDR3: CASSLVFLAGVRTGELFF. CDR3 DNA: TGCGCCAGCAGCTTGGTCTTTCTTGCGGGAGTGCGGACCGGGGAGCTGTTTTTT. The V and J genes are TRBV5-1 and TRBJ2-2, with 7 bases lining up with TRBD2. V gave up 0 bases and J gave up 5 bases; unmatched junction bases: 13. The germline CDR1 and CDR2 sequences are SGHRS and YFSETQ. The CDR3 has 18 residues.

This clone is a singleton in its sample. The chain is built from TRBV5-4 and TRBJ2-3, with 7 bases matching TRBD2. The V segment lost 2 bases and the J segment 6 bases; nucleotides outside the gene matches: 9. From germline, CDR1 is SGHNT and CDR2 YYREEE (reference sequence). This CDR3 is 15 amino acids long. The CDR3 spells CASSFGGRATDTQYF. The CDR3 DNA follows: TGTGCCAGCAGCTTCGGGGGGAGGGCCACCGATACGCAGTATTTT.

The chain combines TRBV7-6 with TRBJ2-1, with a tentative D call TRBD2 (7 bases). This CDR3 comprises 15 residues. Germline CDR1 is SGHVS and CDR2 is FNYEAQ. V shed 5 bases and J shed 4 bases, with 15 bases lying between them. The CDR3 here is CASSLGGADYNEQFF. As DNA, the CDR3 is TGTGCCAGCAGCCTAGGGGGGGCAGATTACAATGAGCAGTTCTTC.